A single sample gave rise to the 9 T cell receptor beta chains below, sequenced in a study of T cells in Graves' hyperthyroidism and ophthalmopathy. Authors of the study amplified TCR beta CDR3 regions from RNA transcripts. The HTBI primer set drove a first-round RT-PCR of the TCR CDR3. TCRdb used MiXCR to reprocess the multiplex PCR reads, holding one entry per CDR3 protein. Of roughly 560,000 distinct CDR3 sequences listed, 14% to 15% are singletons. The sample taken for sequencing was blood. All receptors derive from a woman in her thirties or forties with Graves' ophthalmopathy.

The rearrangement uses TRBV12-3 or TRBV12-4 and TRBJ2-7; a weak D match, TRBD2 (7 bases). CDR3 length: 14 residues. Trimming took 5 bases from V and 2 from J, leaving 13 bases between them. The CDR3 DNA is TGTGCCAGCAGTCGCCGGGGGGCAGCCTACGAGCAGTACTTC. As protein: CASSRRGAAYEQYF.

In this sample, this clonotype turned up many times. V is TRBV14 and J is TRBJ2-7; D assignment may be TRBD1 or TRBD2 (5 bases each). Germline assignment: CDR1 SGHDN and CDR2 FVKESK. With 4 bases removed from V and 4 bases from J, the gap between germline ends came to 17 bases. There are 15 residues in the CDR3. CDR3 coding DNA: TGTGCCAGCAGCCCCCGAGGCCGAGGGGATTACGAGCAGTACTTC. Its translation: CASSPRGRGDYEQYF.

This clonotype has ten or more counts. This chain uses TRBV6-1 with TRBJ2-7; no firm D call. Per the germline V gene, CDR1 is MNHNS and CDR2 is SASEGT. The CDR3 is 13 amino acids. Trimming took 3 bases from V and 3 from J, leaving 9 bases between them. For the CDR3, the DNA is TGTGCCAGCAGTGATGAGCCCCGCTACGAGCAGTACTTC. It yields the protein CASSDEPRYEQYF.

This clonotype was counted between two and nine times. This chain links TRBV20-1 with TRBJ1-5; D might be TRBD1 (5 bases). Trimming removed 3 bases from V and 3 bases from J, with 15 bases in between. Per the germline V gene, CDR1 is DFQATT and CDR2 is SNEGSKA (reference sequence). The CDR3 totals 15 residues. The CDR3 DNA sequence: TGCAGTGCTAGGGTACAGGAGATTAACAATCAGCCCCAGCATTTT. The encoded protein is CSARVQEINNQPQHF.

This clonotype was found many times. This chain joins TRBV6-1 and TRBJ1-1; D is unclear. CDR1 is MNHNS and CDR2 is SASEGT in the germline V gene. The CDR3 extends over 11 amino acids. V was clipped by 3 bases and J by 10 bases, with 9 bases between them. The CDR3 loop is CASSDYSRAFF. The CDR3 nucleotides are TGTGCCAGCAGTGACTACTCGCGAGCTTTCTTT.

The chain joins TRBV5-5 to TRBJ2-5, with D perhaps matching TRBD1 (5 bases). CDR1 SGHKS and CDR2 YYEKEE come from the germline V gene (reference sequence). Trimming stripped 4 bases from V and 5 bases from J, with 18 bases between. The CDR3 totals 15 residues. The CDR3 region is CASSPWGRPEETQYF. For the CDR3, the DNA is TGTGCCAGCAGCCCCTGGGGCAGGCCGGAGGAGACCCAGTACTTC.

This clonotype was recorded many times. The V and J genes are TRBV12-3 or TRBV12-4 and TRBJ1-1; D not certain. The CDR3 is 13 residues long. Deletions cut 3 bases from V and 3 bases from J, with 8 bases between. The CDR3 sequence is CASSFGQYTEAFF. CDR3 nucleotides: TGTGCCAGCAGTTTCGGGCAGTACACTGAAGCTTTCTTT.

The DNA of the CDR3 is TGTGCCAGCAGTTCCGAGGACAATACTTTCACAGATACGCAGTATTTT. Amino acid sequence: CASSSEDNTFTDTQYF. V and J are TRBV6-5 and TRBJ2-3; possible D gene TRBD1, 5 bases. V shed 4 bases and J shed 2 bases, with 16 bases lying between them. The CDR3 totals 16 residues. CDR1 is MNHEY, CDR2 SVGAGI, per germline.

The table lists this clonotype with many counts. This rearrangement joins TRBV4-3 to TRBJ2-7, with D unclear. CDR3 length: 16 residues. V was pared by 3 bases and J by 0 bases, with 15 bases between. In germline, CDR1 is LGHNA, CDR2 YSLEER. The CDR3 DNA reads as TGCGCCAGCAGCCAGATCCTTGCACAAAGCTCCTACGAGCAGTACTTC. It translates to CASSQILAQSSYEQYF.